Each of the 24 T cell receptor beta chains below was sequenced from the same sample in a study of shared clonotypes between healthy human individuals. The assay was immunoSEQ multiplex PCR, and TCRdb's table has in-frame clones only and misses some. The repertoire holds over 2 million clones, with 90% to 95% as singletons. Input material: naive CD4+ T cells sorted from blood. Subset of the sample: CD45RA+ positively selected. Receptors were obtained from a man aged 18 to 30 in good health.

The rearrangement joins TRBV19 to TRBJ1-1, with D perhaps TRBD1 (6 bases). Germline V gives CDR1 LNHDA, CDR2 SQIVND (reference sequence). This CDR3 contains 19 residues. The ends were cut back, 6 bases at V and 0 bases at J, with 26 bases in the middle. The CDR3 here is CASRRLLFSARTVNTEAFF. The CDR3 nucleotides read TGTGCCAGTAGGCGGTTGTTATTTAGTGCCAGGACAGTGAACACTGAAGCTTTCTTT.

As regards this clone: One end of the junction varies from germline; a read error may be responsible. V gene TRBV2 combines with J gene TRBJ2-7; tentatively, D is TRBD1 (6 bases). Germline CDR1 is SNHLY and CDR2 is FYNNEI. There are 12 residues in the CDR3. In DNA form, the CDR3 reads TGTGCCAGCCGTGAAGCAGGGGTCGAGCAGTACTTC. This translates into CASREAGVEQYF.

A word on this clone: This specimen includes other DNA sequences encoding the same CDR3. The V and J genes are TRBV30 and TRBJ2-7; D call uncertain. Per the germline V gene, CDR1 is GTSNPN and CDR2 is SVGIG (reference sequence). The CDR3 has 12 residues. V was trimmed by 4 bases and J by 2 bases, leaving 9 bases between them. The CDR3 spells CAWTGGPYEQYF. The CDR3 region has the DNA TGTGCCTGGACGGGCGGACCCTACGAGCAGTACTTC. The full variable domain, its missing parts supplied by reference TRBV30 and TRBJ2-7, is SQTIHQWPATLVQPVGSPLSLECTVEGTSNPNLYWYRQAAGRGLQLLFYSVGIGQISSEVPQNLSASRPQDRQFILSSKKLLLSDSGFYLCAWTGGPYEQYFGPGTRLTVT.

The chain joins TRBV5-4 to TRBJ1-1, with D perhaps TRBD1 (5 bases). V gave up 3 bases and J gave up 0 bases, with 12 bases separating them. Germline V CDR1 and CDR2: SGHNT, YYREEE (reference sequence). This CDR3 contains 15 residues. CDR3 in DNA: TGTGCCAGCAGCTCTCGACAGAACATGAACACTGAAGCTTTCTTT. This gives the protein CASSSRQNMNTEAFF.

The chain employs TRBV18 and TRBJ2-3, with TRBD1 matching over 9 bases. The CDR3 spans 14 residues. Per the germline V gene, CDR1 is KGHSH and CDR2 is LQKENI. V shed 5 bases and J 3 bases; nucleotides not matched to a gene: 3. CDR3 DNA sequence: TGTGCCAGCTCAACGACAGGGGGAACAGATACGCAGTATTTT. Protein: CASSTTGGTDTQYF.

This clone was observed once. This chain uses TRBV5-1 with TRBJ2-3, with 11 bases that match TRBD2. Germline V gene lookup returns CDR1 SGHRS and CDR2 YFSETQ. The CDR3 is 17 residues long. Unmatched junction bases numbered 7, after V lost 4 bases and J lost 0 bases. The CDR3 DNA follows: TGCGCCAGCAGCCCAAGACTAGCGGGGATCAGCACAGATACGCAGTATTTT. It encodes CASSPRLAGISTDTQYF.

Here the CDR3 reads CASSRLLTGGWNYGYTF. CDR3 nucleotide sequence: TGTGCCAGTAGCAGACTTCTGACAGGGGGCTGGAACTATGGCTACACCTTC. V usage is TRBV19 and J usage is TRBJ1-2; 10 bases map to TRBD1. The germline CDR1 and CDR2 sequences are LNHDA and SQIVND (reference sequence). V lost 6 bases to trimming and J lost 2 bases; unmatched junction nucleotides: 12. There are 17 residues in the CDR3. Supplemented by reference TRBV19 and TRBJ1-2, the full variable domain reads DGGITQSPKYLFRKEGQNVTLSCEQNLNHDAMYWYRQDPGQGLRLIYYSQIVNDFQKGDIAEGYSVSREKKESFPLTVTSAQKNPTAFYLCASSRLLTGGWNYGYTFGSGTRLTVV.

V gene TRBV7-9 combines with J gene TRBJ1-1; D gene ambiguous. V lost 7 bases to trimming and J lost 2 bases, with 8 bases between them. CDR3 length: 12 amino acids. Germline assignment: CDR1 SEHNR and CDR2 FQNEAQ (reference sequence). As DNA, the CDR3 is TGTGCCAGCACCCAACATAACACTGAAGCTTTCTTT. Translation gives CASTQHNTEAFF.

V usage is TRBV2 and J usage is TRBJ2-7; perhaps TRBD1 as D (6 bases). This CDR3 region has 16 residues. The germline V and J ends were trimmed by 0 bases and 0 bases, with 12 bases remaining between them. Germline V gives CDR1 SNHLY, CDR2 FYNNEI. The CDR3 is CASSEALRQASYEQYF. CDR3 in DNA: TGTGCCAGCAGTGAAGCGCTTCGACAGGCCTCCTACGAGCAGTACTTC.

The rearrangement joins TRBV4-3 to TRBJ2-7, with TRBD1 matching 12 bases. Trimming at V came to 1 base and at J to 1 base, leaving 2 bases not matched to a gene. The CDR3 sequence is 16 residues long. Germline CDR1 LGHNA, CDR2 YSLEER. DNA of the CDR3: TGCGCCAGCAGCCAAGCGGGACAGGGGGCTTCCTACGAGCAGTACTTC. This translates into CASSQAGQGASYEQYF.

The chain is built from TRBV7-2 and TRBJ1-5; D gene ambiguous. This CDR3 spans 14 amino acids. Germline-derived CDR1 and CDR2 are SGHTA and FQGNSA. Trimming removed 1 base at V and 0 bases at J, with 4 bases between. CDR3 sequence reads: CASSLGNSNQPQHF. DNA for the CDR3: TGTGCCAGCAGCTTAGGCAATAGCAATCAGCCCCAGCATTTT.

This chain links TRBV19 with TRBJ1-5; D is unclear. The V gene lost 3 bases and the J gene lost 1 base, with 4 bases spanning the gap. Per germline, CDR1 LNHDA and CDR2 SQIVND (reference sequence). CDR3 length: 13 amino acids. CDR3 in amino acids: CASSMASNQPQHF. In DNA, the CDR3 is TGTGCCAGTAGTATGGCCAGCAATCAGCCCCAGCATTTT.

This chain connects TRBV28 to TRBJ1-6, with D perhaps TRBD1 (5 bases). Germline CDR1 and CDR2: MDHEN and SYDVKM. Trimming removed 4 bases at V and 8 bases at J, with 15 bases between. CDR3 length: 15 amino acids. The CDR3 DNA reads TGTGCCAGCAGTTCTAACACGGTCAGGGATTCACCCCTCCACTTT. Encoded protein: CASSSNTVRDSPLHF.

The genes are TRBV5-1 and TRBJ1-6; D may be TRBD1 (5 bases). The germline V and J ends were trimmed by 4 bases and 7 bases, with 12 bases remaining between them. This CDR3 has 14 residues. Germline CDR1 and CDR2: SGHRS and YFSETQ. In DNA form, the CDR3 reads TGCGCCAGCAGCCCGGACGGGGCCAATTCACCCCTCCACTTT. Translation: CASSPDGANSPLHF.

The chain is built from TRBV7-9 and TRBJ2-1; TRBD2 matches 9 bases. Per the germline V gene, CDR1 is SEHNR and CDR2 is FQNEAQ (reference sequence). There are 17 residues in the CDR3. The V gene end was trimmed by 6 bases and the J gene end by 7 bases; junction bases not matched to a gene: 16. For the CDR3, the DNA is TGTGCCAGCAGTCTTTGGACTAGCGAGAGCCTCGGAAATGAGCAGTTCTTC. This gives the protein CASSLWTSESLGNEQFF.

The rearrangement uses TRBV6-1 and TRBJ2-7; 7 bases agree with TRBD1. The V gene's germline CDR1 is MNHNS and CDR2 SASEGT. The CDR3 sequence is 11 residues long. With 9 bases clipped from V and 6 bases from J, the junction kept 5 bases outside the gene matches. CDR3 sequence (DNA): TGTGCCAGTAACCGACAGGGCGAGCAGTACTTC. Amino acid sequence: CASNRQGEQYF.

Comments on this clone: The junction and the germline gene differ at one end; a read error may be behind it. In DNA, the CDR3 is TGTGCCAGCAGCTACTCGGGGCCGGGGGACGAAAACACCATATATTTT. Amino acid sequence: CASSYSGPGDENTIYF. The rearrangement joins TRBV6-6 to TRBJ1-3; possible D gene TRBD1, 5 bases. This CDR3 has 16 amino acids. Germline values: CDR1 MNHNY, CDR2 SVGAGI (reference sequence).

The CDR3 DNA follows: TGTGCCAGCAGTTCGACCGGGACAGGGGGCACTTATGAGCAGTTCTTC. Its protein is CASSSTGTGGTYEQFF. The genes are TRBV6-6 and TRBJ2-1, with 12 positions matching TRBD1. The CDR3 is made up of 16 amino acids. Per the germline V gene, CDR1 is MNHNY and CDR2 is SVGAGI (reference sequence). J was trimmed by 8 bases and V by 4 bases; bases with no gene match: 9.

This chain links TRBV5-1 with TRBJ1-1; D not resolved. V lost 3 bases to trimming and J lost 2 bases, with 11 bases between them. The CDR3 covers 14 residues. Germline CDR1 reads SGHRS; CDR2 reads YFSETQ. CDR3 in amino acids: CASSSRALNTEAFF. DNA for the CDR3: TGCGCCAGCAGCTCCCGGGCCCTTAACACTGAAGCTTTCTTT.

The V and J genes are TRBV2 and TRBJ2-7; D may correspond to TRBD1 or TRBD2 (5 bases each). The CDR3 contains 12 residues. V was cut by 8 bases and J by 4 bases, with 12 bases left in between. Germline-derived CDR1 and CDR2 are SNHLY and FYNNEI. The CDR3 DNA is TGTGCCAGCGGACGTGAGGGGTACGAGCAGTACTTC. It encodes CASGREGYEQYF. The whole variable domain, remainder taken from reference TRBV2 and TRBJ2-7, is EPEVTQTPSHQVTQMGQEVILRCVPISNHLYFYWYRQILGQKVEFLVSFYNNEISEKSEIFDDQFSVERPDGSNFTLKIRSTKLEDSAMYFCASGREGYEQYFGPGTRLTVT.

V usage is TRBV5-1 and J usage is TRBJ2-5; D is unresolved. This CDR3 contains 15 residues. Germline-derived CDR1 and CDR2 are SGHRS and YFSETQ. V was shortened by 2 bases and J by 6 bases, with 17 bases between the two germline ends. In DNA, the CDR3 is TGCGCCAGCAGCTTCCAGCAAGGGTCCCAGAAGACCCAGTACTTC. Translated, it gives CASSFQQGSQKTQYF. The whole variable domain, filled in from reference TRBV5-1 and TRBJ2-5, reads KAGVTQTPRYLIKTRGQQVTLSCSPISGHRSVSWYQQTPGQGLQFLFEYFSETQRNKGNFPGRFSGRQFSNSRSEMNVSTLELGDSALYLCASSFQQGSQKTQYFGPGTRLLVL.

The V and J genes are TRBV11-3 and TRBJ1-2, with a possible D match to TRBD1 (5 bases). V was clipped by 4 bases and J by 5 bases, with 17 bases between them. CDR1 and CDR2 from the germline V gene are SGHNT and YENEEA. The CDR3 totals 15 residues. The CDR3 here is CASSSNDRDGYGYTF. Here the CDR3 DNA reads TGTGCCAGCAGCTCGAATGACCGGGACGGATATGGCTACACCTTC.

DNA of the CDR3: TGTGCCAGCAGTAAAATCACAGGGTACCGCGAAAAACTGTTTTTT. Its translation is CASSKITGYREKLFF. This rearrangement joins TRBV28 to TRBJ1-4; D is possibly TRBD1 (6 bases). The CDR3 contains 15 residues. The germline gives CDR1 MDHEN, CDR2 SYDVKM. V lost 5 bases and J 8 bases, leaving 18 bases between the germline ends.

V usage is TRBV5-1 and J usage is TRBJ2-3; TRBD2 agrees at 11 bases. Germline CDR1 SGHRS, CDR2 YFSETQ. The CDR3 runs 16 residues. Germline trimming cut 3 bases from V and 3 bases from J; bases unmatched to any gene: 6. CDR3 region: CASSSPSGRSTDTQYF. CDR3 nucleotide sequence: TGCGCCAGCAGCTCGCCTAGCGGGAGGTCAACAGATACGCAGTATTTT.